This TCR beta chain emerged from a study of spatial heterogeneity in lung cancer. Background on the study: Detection of beta-chain sequences consistently exceeded that of alpha-chain sequences. Counts of TCR transcripts in tumor regions tracked strongly with a T cell module score that came from matched bulk RNA-seq. As counted in raw reads, each unique TCR and UMI combination appeared more than ten times on average. Study observations and caveats: Tumors with more nonsynonymous mutations had more expanded intratumoral alpha and beta TCRs.

This clonotype was observed at least ten times. Its specificity is not known. TCRdb re-analysed the 5' RACE reads in MiXCR, keeping a single row per CDR3 protein. The table includes around 100,000 distinct CDR3 sequences, approximately 4% detected once. The time point denotes: sample taken at primary tumor resection. Tumor, nontumor lung or frozen PBMC supplied whole RNA that was sequenced unsorted. Looked up from germline, CDR1 is SGHAT and CDR2 is FQNNGV. This CDR3 spans 15 amino acids. With 3 bases removed from V and 0 bases from J, the gap between germline ends came to 11 bases. This sample comprised lung tumor tissue, obtained at surgery. The clonotype was recovered from a male donor with early-stage non-small cell lung cancer. The chain employs TRBV11-2 and TRBJ2-5; D might be TRBD1 or TRBD2, each matching 5 bases. The CDR3 protein is CASSLGDRDQETQYF. The CDR3 DNA reads TGTGCCAGCAGCTTGGGGGATCGGGACCAAGAGACCCAGTACTTC.